This entry features one TCR beta chain sequence. Its specificity is unknown. This sample is part of a study of T cells in Graves' hyperthyroidism and ophthalmopathy. The source material, RNA transcripts, was used to amplify TCR beta CDR3 regions. Using the HTBI primer set, a first-round RT-PCR was run on the TCR CDR3. From the multiplex PCR reads, TCRdb called clonotypes with MiXCR, one entry per CDR3 protein. The table has about 760,000 distinct CDR3 sequences, about a third seen once. Whole-study findings and limits: A model of 13 V-J pairs discriminated ophthalmopathy from stable hyperthyroidism. Most expanded thyroid clonotypes above 0.001 also appeared in blood. Ophthalmopathy prediction by the model preceded onset by a median roughly 6 months.

CDR3 length: 14 amino acids. The V gene's germline CDR1 is ENHRY and CDR2 SYGVKD. V gave up 6 bases and J gave up 4 bases; unmatched junction bases: 6. This clonotype was sampled from a woman aged 40 to 49 with Graves' hyperthyroidism. The chain uses TRBV10-3 and TRBJ2-5; 9 bases fit TRBD1. The specimen was blood. The CDR3 here is CAIRPGQGLETQYF. The CDR3 DNA reads TGTGCCATCAGACCGGGACAGGGTTTAGAGACCCAGTACTTC.